A selection of T cell receptor beta chains follows, all from one sample in a study of blood T cell repertoires in COVID-19. Method: immunoSEQ multiplex PCR; TCRdb's copy keeps in-frame clones and lacks some. The sample holds about 380,000 clones, roughly 80% seen once. Sequences were obtained from peripheral blood. The receptors stem from a human donor with acute or convalescent COVID-19. The donor label of this sample is uncertain. Each CDR3 is given with its conserved first and last residue. The order of the fields is V gene, J gene, CDR3 protein.

v_call: TRBV7-8; j_call: TRBJ2-2; cdr3_aa: CASSLVASLDTGELFF
v_call: TRBV6-5; j_call: TRBJ1-6; cdr3_aa: CASRDTRRNSPLHF
v_call: TRBV6-7; j_call: TRBJ1-1; cdr3_aa: CASSYLLGTRSTEAFF
v_call: TRBV7-9; j_call: TRBJ2-5; cdr3_aa: CASSQTGVGTQYF
v_call: TRBV7-8; j_call: TRBJ1-3; cdr3_aa: CASSLARMAGSGNTIYF
v_call: TRBV2; j_call: TRBJ1-1; cdr3_aa: CASMGQPARNTEAFF
v_call: TRBV7-9; j_call: TRBJ2-3; cdr3_aa: CASPAGETGDTQYF
v_call: TRBV18; j_call: TRBJ2-7; cdr3_aa: CASSPLPLAGFSYEQYF
v_call: TRBV19; j_call: TRBJ1-1; cdr3_aa: CASSIWGTGEENTEAFF
v_call: TRBV5-1; j_call: TRBJ1-3; cdr3_aa: CASSLGFRGTDSYSGNTIYF
v_call: TRBV3-1/TRBV3-2; j_call: TRBJ1-4; cdr3_aa: CASSPRSQGNEKLFF
v_call: TRBV10-3; j_call: TRBJ1-2; cdr3_aa: CAISESKGGPIEGYTF
v_call: TRBV28; j_call: TRBJ2-4; cdr3_aa: CASSFYRGNIQYF
v_call: TRBV2; j_call: TRBJ1-1; cdr3_aa: CASSESGLFAEAFF
v_call: TRBV15; j_call: TRBJ2-7; cdr3_aa: CATSRAGTGGYSYEQYF
v_call: TRBV27; j_call: TRBJ2-1; cdr3_aa: CASKGGSSYNEQFF
v_call: TRBV3-1/TRBV3-2; j_call: TRBJ2-5; cdr3_aa: CASSQVRLAGGNQETQYF
v_call: TRBV14; j_call: TRBJ2-5; cdr3_aa: CASRRRGAKETQYF
v_call: TRBV5-1; j_call: TRBJ1-6; cdr3_aa: CASSLAGQPLHF
v_call: TRBV29-1; j_call: TRBJ2-2; cdr3_aa: CSVEWAWAVAGELFF
v_call: TRBV9; j_call: TRBJ1-1; cdr3_aa: CASSGRGPTEAFF
v_call: TRBV24-1; j_call: TRBJ1-5; cdr3_aa: CATGGRTSNQPQHF
v_call: TRBV12-3/TRBV12-4; j_call: TRBJ1-2; cdr3_aa: CASTQGNYGYTF
v_call: TRBV9; j_call: TRBJ1-1; cdr3_aa: CASSVSRVGDTEAFF
v_call: TRBV10-2; j_call: TRBJ2-7; cdr3_aa: CASSETSYEQYF
v_call: TRBV7-8; j_call: TRBJ1-2; cdr3_aa: CASSPTVSNYGYTF
v_call: TRBV30; j_call: TRBJ1-1; cdr3_aa: CAWSSRHRGGTEAFF
v_call: TRBV7-2; j_call: TRBJ2-5; cdr3_aa: CASRLAGLQETQYF
v_call: TRBV30; j_call: TRBJ2-5; cdr3_aa: CAWSQGRRYQETQYF
v_call: TRBV28; j_call: TRBJ1-2; cdr3_aa: CASSLANHQGYGYTF
v_call: TRBV28; j_call: TRBJ1-2; cdr3_aa: CASNSRGKGDGYTF
v_call: TRBV5-1; j_call: TRBJ2-1; cdr3_aa: CASSLAAGGFSYNEQFF
v_call: TRBV3-1/TRBV3-2; j_call: TRBJ1-3; cdr3_aa: CASRGIHTLSGNTIYF
v_call: TRBV7-9; j_call: TRBJ2-7; cdr3_aa: CASSYGHQQYF
v_call: TRBV3-1/TRBV3-2; j_call: TRBJ2-1; cdr3_aa: CASSETSGRLGQFF
v_call: TRBV5-1; j_call: TRBJ1-1; cdr3_aa: CASSLDRRGRQNTEAFF
v_call: TRBV15; j_call: TRBJ2-3; cdr3_aa: CATGQGQGGADTQYF
v_call: TRBV5-6; j_call: TRBJ1-1; cdr3_aa: CASSFFDRDTEAFF
v_call: TRBV6-5; j_call: TRBJ2-3; cdr3_aa: CASSYRRELDTQYF
v_call: TRBV10-3; j_call: TRBJ2-7; cdr3_aa: CAISEFPIQGSEQYF
v_call: TRBV18; j_call: TRBJ1-2; cdr3_aa: CASSPLGEGLYGYTF
v_call: TRBV3-1/TRBV3-2; j_call: TRBJ2-7; cdr3_aa: CASSRTRYEQYF
v_call: TRBV6-5; j_call: TRBJ1-3; cdr3_aa: CASTGSGRRDNTIYF
v_call: TRBV5-4; j_call: TRBJ2-7; cdr3_aa: CASSLRTGGYEQYF
v_call: TRBV5-1; j_call: TRBJ2-2; cdr3_aa: CASSSARNTGELFF
v_call: TRBV18; j_call: TRBJ1-5; cdr3_aa: CASSPLEGAGQPQHF
v_call: TRBV15; j_call: TRBJ1-1; cdr3_aa: CATSGGDRGSEAFF
v_call: TRBV27; j_call: TRBJ2-7; cdr3_aa: CASSLRTRGGEQYF
v_call: TRBV3-1/TRBV3-2; j_call: TRBJ2-5; cdr3_aa: CASSPRQGGKETQYF